The clone carrying this T cell receptor beta chain has a count of ten or more. This record belongs to a study of T cells after yellow fever vaccination. TCRdb itself ran the 5' RACE reads through MiXCR, one entry per CDR3 protein. The sample has hundreds of thousands of distinct CDR3 sequences, approximately 3.8% seen once; the top ten hold 23%. This CDR3 spans 15 amino acids. Unmatched junction bases numbered 7, after V lost 4 bases and J lost 3 bases. Per the germline V gene, CDR1 is SGHKS and CDR2 is YYEKEE (reference sequence). This material consisted of PBMCs, taken on the day of the yellow fever booster vaccination. This chain uses TRBV5-5 with TRBJ1-2; 9 positions match TRBD1. This receptor was identified in a man between 18 and 35 years old who received the YFV17D yellow fever vaccine. This chain's CDR3 is CASSPGTGWDYGYTF. CDR3 bases: TGTGCCAGCAGCCCCGGGACAGGGTGGGACTATGGCTACACCTTC.